What follows describes a single TCR beta chain. This sample stems from a study of T-cell memory formation after mild COVID-19. Study summary: Largely donor-specific TCR clusters were found.

CDR1 is KGHSH, CDR2 LQKENI, per germline. With 3 bases removed from V and 0 bases from J, the gap between germline ends came to 5 bases. The CDR3 has 13 residues. The authors produced TCR alpha and TCR beta cDNA libraries with sample barcodes and UMIs by 5'RACE using constant-segment primers. In TCRdb, the 5' RACE reads were re-called with MiXCR into one record per CDR3 protein. In the table there are 470,000 or so distinct CDR3 sequences, about 20% of which are singletons. Sequenced material: PBMCs or a T cell subset sorted from them (not recorded which). J is TRBJ2-5 and V is TRBV18, with no clear D. The TCR comes from an adult woman who had mild COVID-19 (a few samples of this study predate the infection). Cell type and time point are not known. The CDR3 bases are TGTGCCAGCTCACCCTATGACCAAGAGACCCAGTACTTC. It is translated as CASSPYDQETQYF.